This record looks at one T cell receptor beta chain sequence and its context. Antigen specificity is unknown. 60 Vbeta and 13 Jbeta primers were used in PCR. Method: immunoSEQ multiplex PCR; TCRdb's copy keeps in-frame clones and lacks some. This table holds 150,000 or so clones, roughly 77% found once. This sample is drawn from a study of cytomegalovirus exposure and HLA in healthy donors. Overall study results and limits: Most of the CMV-associated TCR beta chains (in a later analysis) appeared to be HLA-restricted. Later analysis indicated greater clonal expansion among HLA-associated TCR beta chains than among equally common other chains. In vitro, a few CMV-associated chains proved specific for CMV antigens.

The specimen sequenced was PBMCs. The sequence derives from a man younger than 35 in good health and CMV-seropositive.

The CDR3 loop reads CASSSGTGNYGYTF. Here the CDR3 DNA reads TGTGCCAGCAGCTCCGGGACAGGCAACTATGGCTACACCTTC. The chain recombines TRBV13 with TRBJ1-2; 8 nucleotides line up with TRBD1. V lost 4 bases to trimming and J lost 2 bases; unmatched junction nucleotides: 3. CDR1 and CDR2 (germline): PRHDT, FYEKMQ (reference sequence). The CDR3 has 14 residues. Filled out from reference TRBV13 and TRBJ1-2, the complete variable domain reads AAGVIQSPRHLIKEKRETATLKCYPIPRHDTVYWYQQGPGQDPQFLISFYEKMQSDKGSIPDRFSAQQFSDYHSELNMSSLELGDSALYFCASSSGTGNYGYTFGSGTRLTVV.